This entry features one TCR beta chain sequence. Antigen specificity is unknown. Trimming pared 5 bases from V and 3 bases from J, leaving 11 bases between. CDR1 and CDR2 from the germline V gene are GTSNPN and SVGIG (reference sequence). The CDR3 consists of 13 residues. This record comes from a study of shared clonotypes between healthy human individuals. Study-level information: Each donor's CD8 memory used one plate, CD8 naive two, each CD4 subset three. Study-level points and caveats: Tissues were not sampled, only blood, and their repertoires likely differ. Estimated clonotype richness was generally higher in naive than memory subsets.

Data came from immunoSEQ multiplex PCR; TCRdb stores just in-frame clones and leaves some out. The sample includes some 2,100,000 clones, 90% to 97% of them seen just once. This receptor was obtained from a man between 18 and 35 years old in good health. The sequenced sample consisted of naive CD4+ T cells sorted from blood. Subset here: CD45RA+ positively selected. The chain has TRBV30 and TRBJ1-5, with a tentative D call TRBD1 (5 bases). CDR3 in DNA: TGTGCCTGGGGAGGGGCAGCCAATCAGCCCCAGCATTTT. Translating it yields CAWGGAANQPQHF.